What follows are 26 T cell receptor beta chains derived from one specimen sequenced in a study of T-cell reconstitution after alpha-beta-depleted transplantation in children. Unique molecular identifiers were incorporated during preparation of the TCRbeta library. TCRdb independently ran MiXCR on the PCR reads; one entry per CDR3 protein. The repertoire consists of about a million distinct CDR3 sequences, with 25% to 30% occurring once and the leading ten covering 28%. Sequenced here: PBMCs, mostly from graft donor cells, sampled 360 days after TCRalphabeta/CD19-depleted stem cell transplant. Receptors originate from a boy younger than two who had a stem cell transplant for SCID, so the T cells may come from the graft donor.

The chain links TRBV4-3 to TRBJ1-1; the match to TRBD1 covers 9 bases. Germline V gives CDR1 LGHNA, CDR2 YSLEER. The CDR3 loop spans 15 amino acids. Trimming removed 3 bases from V and 6 bases from J; junction bases left unmatched: 8. This CDR3 is CASSQGDREGAEAFF. CDR3 nucleotide sequence: TGCGCCAGCAGCCAGGGGGACAGGGAAGGCGCTGAAGCTTTCTTT.

This sequence joins TRBV4-1 and TRBJ2-2, with 7 bases that match TRBD1. Germline V lookup: CDR1 MGHRA, CDR2 YSYEKL. V was clipped by 2 bases and J by 4 bases; unmatched bases: 10. The CDR3 is 17 residues long. The CDR3, as DNA: TGCGCCAGCAGCCAATCACCAAGGACAGGAATCACCGGGGAGCTGTTTTTT. It specifies CASSQSPRTGITGELFF.

This clonotype was detected a few times. The chain uses TRBV2 and TRBJ2-5, with 8 bases that match TRBD2. This CDR3 spans 15 amino acids. Losses at the gene ends were 7 bases for V and 5 bases for J; bases not matched to a gene: 12. Germline V gene data show CDR1 as SNHLY and CDR2 as FYNNEI. Here the CDR3 reads CASTPGLGLVETQYF. The CDR3 DNA follows: TGTGCCAGCACCCCGGGACTAGGTCTAGTCGAGACCCAGTACTTC.

The chain is built from TRBV14 and TRBJ2-7; no clear D gene. This CDR3 is 16 amino acids long. V gave up 1 base and J gave up 1 base, with 14 bases separating them. CDR1 is SGHDN and CDR2 is FVKESK in the germline V gene. Written as DNA, the CDR3 is TGTGCCAGCAGCCAAGTTACGAGCCTGGGATCCTACGAGCAGTACTTC. Amino acids: CASSQVTSLGSYEQYF.

The rearrangement uses TRBV5-1 and TRBJ2-2; tentatively, D is TRBD1 (5 bases). Between the trimmed V and J ends, which lost 6 bases and 0 bases, there was a span of 12 bases. This CDR3 spans 15 amino acids. Germline V gene lookup returns CDR1 SGHRS and CDR2 YFSETQ. For the CDR3, the DNA is TGCGCCAGCAACCCAGGGTTAACGAACACCGGGGAGCTGTTTTTT. Residues: CASNPGLTNTGELFF.

This clonotype was observed a handful of times. The chain carries TRBV5-1 and TRBJ1-1; D is ambiguous. This CDR3 comprises 13 residues. V lost 5 bases, J lost 1 base, and 9 bases lay in between. Germline-derived CDR1 and CDR2 are SGHRS and YFSETQ. Here the CDR3 reads CASRVEKNTEAFF. The CDR3 DNA is TGCGCCAGCAGAGTCGAGAAGAACACTGAAGCTTTCTTT.

This clonotype has just one count. J is TRBJ2-1 and V is TRBV5-1, with D perhaps TRBD1 or TRBD2 (5 bases each). V lost 5 bases and J 6 bases, leaving 15 bases between the germline ends. The germline gives CDR1 SGHRS, CDR2 YFSETQ. The CDR3 is made up of 14 amino acids. The CDR3 region has the DNA TGCGCCAGCAGGAAAACCGGGACGAGCAATGAGCAGTTCTTC. Its translation: CASRKTGTSNEQFF. Together with reference TRBV5-1 and TRBJ2-1, the CDR3 gives the full variable domain: KAGVTQTPRYLIKTRGQQVTLSCSPISGHRSVSWYQQTPGQGLQFLFEYFSETQRNKGNFPGRFSGRQFSNSRSEMNVSTLELGDSALYLCASRKTGTSNEQFFGPGTRLTVL.

The chain recombines TRBV7-9 with TRBJ1-1, with a weak D call TRBD1 (5 bases). In germline, CDR1 is SEHNR, CDR2 FQNEAQ (reference sequence). The length of the CDR3 is 15 residues. The V end was cut by 7 bases, the J end by 1 base, with 16 bases between. For the CDR3, the DNA is TGTGCCAGCACCCTACTACAGGTAGGGAACACTGAAGCTTTCTTT. Protein: CASTLLQVGNTEAFF.

The chain carries TRBV27 and TRBJ2-7; no definite D call. The V end lost 6 bases, the J end lost 3 bases, and 12 bases lay between the germline ends. Germline V gives CDR1 MNHEY, CDR2 SMNVEV (reference sequence). The length of the CDR3 is 13 residues. CDR3 region: CASRLTEDYEQYF. CDR3 in DNA: TGTGCCAGCAGACTGACTGAGGACTACGAGCAGTACTTC.

This clonotype turned up a few times. The genes are TRBV20-1 and TRBJ2-5; D is perhaps TRBD1 (6 bases). Deletions cut 7 bases from V and 4 bases from J, with 13 bases between. The CDR3 runs to 12 residues. CDR1 DFQATT and CDR2 SNEGSKA come from the germline V gene (reference sequence). This chain's CDR3 is CSVGQLGETQYF. The CDR3 DNA reads TGCAGTGTCGGACAGCTAGGAGAGACCCAGTACTTC.

J is TRBJ2-3 and V is TRBV12-3 or TRBV12-4; D unresolved. CDR3 length: 15 amino acids. V lost 5 bases, J lost 2 bases, and 14 bases lay in between. In DNA, the CDR3 is TGTGCCAGCAGTCCTGACTTCCAACTCACAGATACGCAGTATTTT. Translating gives CASSPDFQLTDTQYF.

This clonotype showed up just a few times. The gene calls are TRBV6-1 and TRBJ2-7, with D uncertain. Germline V CDR1 and CDR2: MNHNS, SASEGT. V gave up 6 bases and J gave up 2 bases, with 17 bases separating them. This CDR3 contains 15 residues. The CDR3 DNA sequence: TGTGCCAGCAGCCCTACAGCTAAGGGTACCTACGAGCAGTACTTC. Encoded protein: CASSPTAKGTYEQYF.

The rearrangement uses TRBV5-1 and TRBJ2-1; tentatively, D is TRBD2 (6 bases). This CDR3 has 15 amino acids. V was cut by 4 bases and J by 4 bases, with 15 bases left in between. The V gene's germline CDR1 is SGHRS and CDR2 YFSETQ. The CDR3 DNA reads TGCGCCAGCAGCGCTAGCGCGCCCGCTTACAATGAGCAGTTCTTC. This codes for CASSASAPAYNEQFF.

With regard to this clonotype: A junction boundary mismatches the germline segment, possibly from a read error. The J gene is TRBJ2-1, the V gene TRBV27, with 9 positions matching TRBD1. Germline V gene data show CDR1 as MNHEY and CDR2 as SMNVEV (reference sequence). CDR3 size: 15 residues. For the CDR3, the DNA is TGTGCCAGAAGTTGGCACGTGACAGGGGGTCCGGAGCAGTTCTTC. Its protein product is CARSWHVTGGPEQFF.

The rearrangement uses TRBV19 and TRBJ2-5; no clear D. There are 13 residues in the CDR3. CDR1 and CDR2 from the germline V gene are LNHDA and SQIVND (reference sequence). Between the trimmed V and J ends, which lost 7 bases and 5 bases, there was a span of 14 bases. Here the CDR3 reads CASTHQYGETQYF. The CDR3 DNA is TGTGCCAGTACCCACCAGTACGGGGAGACCCAGTACTTC. Combining the CDR3 with reference TRBV19 and TRBJ2-5 gives the whole variable domain DGGITQSPKYLFRKEGQNVTLSCEQNLNHDAMYWYRQDPGQGLRLIYYSQIVNDFQKGDIAEGYSVSREKKESFPLTVTSAQKNPTAFYLCASTHQYGETQYFGPGTRLLVL.

The genes are TRBV19 and TRBJ1-5; D not resolved. This CDR3 is built from 17 residues. Germline CDR1 is LNHDA and CDR2 is SQIVND (reference sequence). The V gene lost 6 bases and the J gene lost 4 bases, with 22 bases spanning the gap. In DNA form, the CDR3 reads TGTGCCAGTAGAGAGGGAGACCATCGAGGAGGGAATCAGCCCCAGCATTTT. Its protein product is CASREGDHRGGNQPQHF.

The chain links TRBV2 to TRBJ2-7; 9 nucleotides align to TRBD1. The CDR3 has 15 amino acids. J was trimmed by 3 bases and V by 3 bases; bases with no gene match: 6. In germline, CDR1 is SNHLY, CDR2 FYNNEI. The CDR3 coding sequence is TGTGCCAGCAGTGAGGGACAGGGAGAGTTCTACGAGCAGTACTTC. It yields the protein CASSEGQGEFYEQYF.

This clonotype was counted a few times. The germline gene is not matched at one end of the junction; a read error may be the cause. The rearrangement uses TRBV5-1 and TRBJ2-3; D is unresolved. CDR3 length equals 13 residues. CDR1 is SGHRS, CDR2 YFSETQ, per germline. The CDR3 sequence: CASSLIFTDTQYF. The CDR3 DNA reads TGCGCCAGCAGCCTCATTTTCACAGATACGCAGTATTTC.

The genes are TRBV12-5 and TRBJ1-1, with D possibly TRBD1 on 5 matching bases. From germline, CDR1 is LGHNT and CDR2 FRNRAP. The CDR3 spans 16 residues. The V end lost 0 bases, the J end lost 8 bases, and 19 bases lay between the germline ends. The chain's CDR3 is CASGLVLGEGETEAFF. The CDR3 DNA reads as TGTGCTAGTGGTTTGGTACTGGGGGAAGGGGAGACGGAAGCTTTCTTT.

V usage is TRBV18 and J usage is TRBJ2-4, with 9 bases lining up with TRBD1. Germline-derived CDR1 and CDR2 are KGHSH and LQKENI. The V segment lost 5 bases and the J segment 5 bases; nucleotides outside the gene matches: 4. CDR3 length equals 14 residues. CDR3 DNA: TGTGCCAGCTCATCGGGACAGGGAGAAAACATTCAGTACTTC. This encodes CASSSGQGENIQYF.

The chain has TRBV20-1 and TRBJ2-2; no definite D call. Germline-derived CDR1 and CDR2 are DFQATT and SNEGSKA (reference sequence). V was cut by 4 bases and J by 4 bases, with 7 bases left in between. This CDR3 has 12 amino acids. CDR3 DNA sequence: TGCAGTGCTAATAAAGGCACCGGGGAGCTGTTTTTT. It translates to CSANKGTGELFF.

This clonotype was seen many times. The chain couples TRBV7-8 to TRBJ1-4; D possibly corresponds to TRBD1 (5 bases). With 5 bases removed from V and 0 bases from J, the gap between germline ends came to 16 bases. The CDR3 contains 17 residues. The V gene's germline CDR1 is SGHVS and CDR2 FQNEAQ. This CDR3 is CASSPRPGRATNEKLFF. DNA of the CDR3: TGTGCCAGCAGCCCTCGGCCAGGGCGTGCAACTAATGAAAAACTGTTTTTT.

This clonotype was counted only a few times. The gene calls are TRBV20-1 and TRBJ2-7; D remains ambiguous. CDR1 is DFQATT and CDR2 is SNEGSKA in the germline V gene (reference sequence). This CDR3 is 14 amino acids long. The ends were cut back, 0 bases at V and 0 bases at J, with 9 bases in the middle. The CDR3 spells CSARDYGISYEQYF. As DNA, the CDR3 is TGCAGTGCTAGAGATTACGGCATCTCCTACGAGCAGTACTTC.

This clonotype has only a few counts. The rearrangement uses TRBV5-5 and TRBJ2-6; no definite D call. The CDR3 is made up of 15 amino acids. The ends were cut back, 0 bases at V and 0 bases at J, with 4 bases in the middle. Germline CDR1 SGHKS, CDR2 YYEKEE (reference sequence). The CDR3 loop reads CASSLEASGANVLTF. Here the CDR3 DNA reads TGTGCCAGCAGCTTGGAGGCCTCTGGGGCCAACGTCCTGACTTTC.

This chain connects TRBV12-3 or TRBV12-4 to TRBJ1-5; TRBD1 is a possible D gene (6 bases). V lost 5 bases and J 5 bases, leaving 19 bases between the germline ends. The CDR3 has 16 amino acids. The CDR3 coding sequence is TGTGCCAGCAGTAGAAAGGGACATCCAGGCGATCAGCCCCAGCATTTT. The encoded protein is CASSRKGHPGDQPQHF.

The rearrangement joins TRBV20-1 to TRBJ2-5, with D perhaps matching TRBD1 (6 bases). The CDR3 contains 15 residues. CDR1 is DFQATT and CDR2 is SNEGSKA in the germline V gene (reference sequence). Trimming took 1 base from V and 2 from J, leaving 14 bases between them. The CDR3 DNA reads as TGCAGTGCTAGAGCTGTTGGACAGCTACAAGAGACCCAGTACTTC. Translated: CSARAVGQLQETQYF.